The rows below give T cell receptor beta chains drawn from one sample of a study of Ad26.COV2.S vaccination and SARS-CoV-2 variants. The method was immunoSEQ multiplex PCR; TCRdb's version includes in-frame clones alone and lacks a portion of them. This table holds about 470,000 clones, around 90% found once. The sample here was peripheral blood, taken in a trial of Ad26.COV2.S vaccine versus placebo. These receptor sequences come from a person aged 18-60 years who received the Ad26.COV2.S COVID-19 vaccine or a placebo. CDR3s include the opening cysteine and the closing phenylalanine or tryptophan. The D gene is left open where the match is weak. The size entry is marked missing in some rows and otherwise reads once, few, many or a size class.

>TRBJ2-7|.|TRBV2|.|14
TGTGCCAGCAGTGAGGGTGAGAGAAACTACGAGCAGTACTTC
CASSEGERNYEQYF
>TRBJ2-7|.|TRBV2|.|13
TGTGCCAGCAAAGCGGGCATCTCCTACGAGCAGTACTTC
CASKAGISYEQYF
>TRBJ2-2|.|TRBV18|.|12
TGTGCCAGCTCACCAGGAACCGGGGAGCTGTTTTTT
CASSPGTGELFF
>TRBJ2-3|.|TRBV7-9|.|14
TGTGCCAGCAGCTTAGCGGGAGATGCAGATACGCAGTATTTT
CASSLAGDADTQYF
>TRBJ2-5|TRBD2|TRBV7-3|.|13
TGTGCCAGCGCCCGGACTAGTCTAGAGACCCAGTACTTC
CASARTSLETQYF
>TRBJ2-5|TRBD2|TRBV29-1|.|14
TGCAGCGTTGACAGGGTGGGGGGGCAAGAGACCCAGTACTTC
CSVDRVGGQETQYF
>TRBJ2-7|.|TRBV7-2|.|12
TGTGCCAGCAGCCACCCTTGGGCCGAGCAGTACTTC
CASSHPWAEQYF
>TRBJ2-7|.|TRBV7-6|.|15
TGTGCCAGCAGCTTACGGGCTCTTATGGGGGCTCAGCAGTACTTC
CASSLRALMGAQQYF
>TRBJ2-7|.|TRBV20-1|.|11
TGCAGTGCTGGGGGTTCCTACGAGCAGTACTTC
CSAGGSYEQYF
>TRBJ1-6|.|TRBV7-8|.|14
TGTGCCAGCAGCTTAGAGGGCCATAATTCACCCCTCCACTTT
CASSLEGHNSPLHF
>TRBJ1-3|.|TRBV11-2|.|16
TGTGCCAGCAGCACCTACAGGGCTTCGACTGGAAACACCATATATTTT
CASSTYRASTGNTIYF
>TRBJ2-3|.|TRBV28|.|13
TGTGCCAGCAGTCAACCTAGCGCCGATACGCAGTATTTT
CASSQPSADTQYF
>TRBJ1-1|.|TRBV15|.|15
TGTGCCACCAGCAACGGGCGGCAGGGAAGGGCTGAAGCTTTCTTT
CATSNGRQGRAEAFF
>TRBJ2-7|.|TRBV27|once|15
TGTGCCAGCAGCTTGAGCCCCGAGCCTCCCTACGAGCAGTACTTC
CASSLSPEPPYEQYF
>TRBJ2-1|TRBD2|TRBV7-3|.|15
TGTGCCAGCAGCGATAGCGGGAGCTCCTACAATGAGCAGTTCTTC
CASSDSGSSYNEQFF
>TRBJ2-7|TRBD1|TRBV30|.|13
TGTGCCTGGAGTACAGGACAGGAGTACGAGCAGTACTTC
CAWSTGQEYEQYF
>TRBJ2-2|.|TRBV24-1|once|14
TGTGCCACCAGAGGTGTCAGGAACACCGGGGAGCTGTTTTTT
CATRGVRNTGELFF
>TRBJ2-5|.|TRBV7-2|.|16
TGTGCCAGCAGCTTAAGGTTAGGGGGGCAGCAAGAGACCCAGTACTTC
CASSLRLGGQQETQYF
>TRBJ1-4|TRBD1|TRBV28|.|15
TGTGCCAGCAGACCCACAGGGGCAACTAATGAAAAACTGTTTTTT
CASRPTGATNEKLFF
>TRBJ2-6|.|TRBV29-1|.|15
TGCAGCGTTGAAGAAGGTATCTCTGGGGCCAACGTCCTGACTTTC
CSVEEGISGANVLTF
>TRBJ2-1|.|TRBV7-2|.|14
TGTGCCAGCAGCCGTGGGAGAACCTACAATGAGCAGTTCTTC
CASSRGRTYNEQFF
>TRBJ1-2|TRBD1|TRBV19|.|14
TGTGCCAGTAGTATAACCCGGACAGGGCTTGGCTACACCTTC
CASSITRTGLGYTF
>TRBJ2-7|.|TRBV2|.|14
TGTGCCAGCAGTGAAGCAGGGCACCTCTACGAGCAGTACTTC
CASSEAGHLYEQYF
>TRBJ2-7|TRBD1|TRBV7-9|.|15
TGTGCCAGCAGCTCGGCAGGACAGGGGAACTACGAGCAGTACTTC
CASSSAGQGNYEQYF
>TRBJ2-7|TRBD2|TRBV6-2/TRBV6-3|.|18
TGTGCCAGCAGTTTTCTCCTAGCGGGAGAGGGGGGGACGTTGGAGCAGTACTTC
CASSFLLAGEGGTLEQYF
>TRBJ2-1|.|TRBV5-1|.|15
TGCGCCAGCAGCTTACTAATCAGCTCCTACAATGAGCAGTTCTTC
CASSLLISSYNEQFF
>TRBJ2-7|TRBD1|TRBV27|.|15
TGTGCCAGCAGTTTTGGGACAGCCTTCTCCTACGAGCAGTACTTC
CASSFGTAFSYEQYF
>TRBJ2-7|TRBD1|TRBV7-9|.|14
TGTGCCAGCAGCCCGGGACAGGTCACCTACGAGCAGTACTTC
CASSPGQVTYEQYF